This T cell receptor beta chain is from a study of cytotoxic CD8 clonotypes in ibrutinib-treated CLL. Study background: Among responders, roughly 24 were partial and 2 complete; after median roughly 72 months, roughly 15 stayed remitted and about 12 progressed.

Study findings and constraints: The study found baseline clonality above age-matched healthy donors, tracking circulating CD8+ T-cell counts.

Notes on this clone: Its target is not known.

Data came from immunoSEQ multiplex PCR; TCRdb stores just in-frame clones and leaves some out. The sample includes over 130,000 clones, around 81% of them seen just once. This CDR3 is built from 13 residues. The ends were cut back, 10 bases at V and 5 bases at J, with 17 bases in the middle. Germline CDR1 and CDR2: LNHDA and SQIVND (reference sequence). This TCR came from a human donor with chronic lymphocytic leukemia. Specimen: PBMCs, collected after 36 months of ibrutinib treatment. The V and J genes are TRBV19 and TRBJ2-5; possible D gene TRBD1, 6 bases. The CDR3 nucleotides read TGTGCCACTCAGGGGCGGCTTGAGGAGACCCAGTACTTC. This translates into CATQGRLEETQYF.